The 22 T cell receptor beta chains below were found in one sample sequenced in a study of blood T cell repertoires in COVID-19. Some clones are missing from TCRdb's copy, which holds only in-frame ones; the method was immunoSEQ multiplex PCR. This sample has about 40,000 clones, with around 84% found just once. The sequencing sample was made of peripheral blood. These receptors originate from a human donor in a cohort sampled during active COVID-19.

The V gene is TRBV18, the J gene TRBJ2-1; no reliable D call. The CDR3 extends over 12 amino acids. V gave up 0 bases and J gave up 7 bases, with 4 bases separating them. The germline V gene has CDR1 KGHSH and CDR2 LQKENI. This chain's CDR3 is CASSPPLNEQFF. In DNA, the CDR3 is TGTGCCAGCTCACCACCCTTAAATGAGCAGTTCTTC.

This clone has only a few counts. The chain joins TRBV19 to TRBJ1-2; TRBD1 matches 10 bases. The J segment lost 6 bases and the V segment lost 4 bases, leaving 2 bases of the junction unmatched. This CDR3 comprises 13 residues. From germline, CDR1 is LNHDA and CDR2 SQIVND (reference sequence). Here the CDR3 DNA reads TGTGCCAGTAGTACGACAGGGGGCGATGGCTACACCTTC. This gives the protein CASSTTGGDGYTF. Supplemented by reference TRBV19 and TRBJ1-2, the full variable domain reads DGGITQSPKYLFRKEGQNVTLSCEQNLNHDAMYWYRQDPGQGLRLIYYSQIVNDFQKGDIAEGYSVSREKKESFPLTVTSAQKNPTAFYLCASSTTGGDGYTFGSGTRLTVV.

In this sample, this clone turned up once. V usage is TRBV2 and J usage is TRBJ1-6; TRBD1 matches 8 bases. The CDR3 loop spans 14 amino acids. The germline V gene has CDR1 SNHLY and CDR2 FYNNEI. The junction had 11 bases not matched to a gene; V was cut back by 5 bases and J by 14 bases. The chain's CDR3 is CASSPDRAGVALHF. CDR3 nucleotide sequence: TGTGCCAGCAGTCCGGACAGGGCGGGTGTGGCCCTCCACTTT.

The CDR3 here is CASRQTSGNTGELFF. The CDR3 DNA sequence: TGCGCCAGCAGACAGACTAGCGGAAACACCGGGGAGCTGTTTTTT. The V gene is TRBV5-1, the J gene TRBJ2-2; the match to TRBD2 covers 9 bases. After removal of 5 bases from V and 2 bases from J, the junction contained 4 bases not matched to a gene. The length of the CDR3 is 15 residues. Germline CDR1 is SGHRS and CDR2 is YFSETQ.

This chain links TRBV4-1 with TRBJ2-2; perhaps TRBD1 as D (6 bases). Germline CDR1 and CDR2: MGHRA and YSYEKL. This CDR3 has 16 residues. V shed 2 bases and J shed 8 bases, with 18 bases lying between them. CDR3 DNA: TGCGCCAGCAGCCAACGCAGGGGAAGTTTTCCTGGGGAGCTGTTTTTT. It specifies CASSQRRGSFPGELFF.

This chain uses TRBV18 with TRBJ1-5; TRBD1 matches 8 bases. V shed 3 bases and J 2 bases; nucleotides not matched to a gene: 3. The CDR3 extends over 15 amino acids. CDR1 KGHSH and CDR2 LQKENI come from the germline V gene. CDR3 coding DNA: TGTGCCAGCTCACCGGCAGGGGGCGGCAATCAGCCCCAGCATTTT. It specifies CASSPAGGGNQPQHF. Filled out from reference TRBV18 and TRBJ1-5, the complete variable domain reads NAGVMQNPRHLVRRRGQEARLRCSPMKGHSHVYWYRQLPEEGLKFMVYLQKENIIDESGMPKERFSAEFPKEGPSILRIQQVVRGDSAAYFCASSPAGGGNQPQHFGDGTRLSIL.

The rearrangement joins TRBV3-1 (or the pseudogene TRBV3-2) to TRBJ2-3; perhaps TRBD2 as D (6 bases). The CDR3 spans 13 residues. Germline assignment: CDR1 LGHDT and CDR2 YNNKEL (reference sequence). The V end lost 0 bases, the J end lost 14 bases, and 15 bases lay between the germline ends. Here the CDR3 DNA reads TGTGCCAGCAGCCAAGATGGGGAGGCTTCAGGGTATTTT. Translating gives CASSQDGEASGYF.

The rearrangement uses TRBV5-6 and TRBJ2-5; 11 bases line up with TRBD1. The CDR3 has 16 amino acids. CDR1 is SGHDT and CDR2 is YYEEEE in the germline V gene. Trimming removed 3 bases from V and 4 bases from J; junction bases left unmatched: 8. CDR3 protein: CASSYGQGAFGETQYF. In DNA form, the CDR3 reads TGTGCCAGCAGCTACGGACAGGGGGCTTTTGGAGAGACCCAGTACTTC.

The chain combines TRBV19 with TRBJ1-2; no firm D call. Per the germline V gene, CDR1 is LNHDA and CDR2 is SQIVND (reference sequence). With 4 bases removed from V and 0 bases from J, the gap between germline ends came to 18 bases. This CDR3 is built from 17 residues. CDR3 loop: CASSRRTTPLANYGYTF. In DNA, the CDR3 is TGTGCCAGTAGTAGAAGGACTACCCCCTTAGCTAACTATGGCTACACCTTC.

This clone appeared once. CDR3 sequence (DNA): TGTGCCAGCAGTTACTCGAGACAGGCCCCCGGAGGCACCATATATTTT. Its protein is CASSYSRQAPGGTIYF. The chain has TRBV6-5 and TRBJ1-3; D is possibly TRBD1 (6 bases). V lost 0 bases and J 9 bases, leaving 18 bases between the germline ends. Per germline, CDR1 MNHEY and CDR2 SVGAGI. CDR3 size: 16 residues.

This clone was seen a few times. The genes are TRBV1 and TRBJ2-1; TRBD2 is taken as the D call from the table, unchecked against the DNA. TRBV1 is a documented pseudogene. The CDR3 runs 17 residues. The CDR3 loop reads CTSSHGLAGHSYNEQFF. CDR3 nucleotides: TGCACCAGCAGCCATGGACTAGCGGGCCACTCCTACAATGAGCAGTTCTTC.

This clone came up a few times. This chain links TRBV3-1 (or the pseudogene TRBV3-2) with TRBJ1-5; D call uncertain. Germline CDR1 LGHDT, CDR2 YNNKEL (reference sequence). With 1 base removed from V and 14 bases from J, the gap between germline ends came to 9 bases. The CDR3 totals 11 residues. The CDR3 here is CASSQVGREHF. The CDR3, as DNA: TGTGCCAGCAGCCAAGTCGGGCGGGAGCATTTT.

V and J are TRBV19 and TRBJ2-7, with 10 positions matching TRBD1. With V trimmed by 4 bases and J by 6 bases, 6 bases remained unmatched. This CDR3 has 14 residues. Germline V lookup: CDR1 LNHDA, CDR2 SQIVND (reference sequence). CDR3 in amino acids: CASSRDRGQFEQYF. DNA of the CDR3: TGTGCCAGTAGTAGAGACAGGGGGCAGTTCGAGCAGTACTTC.

The chain joins TRBV21-1 to TRBJ1-3; the table's TRBD1 call for D was not verified on the DNA. TRBV21-1 is deemed a pseudogene. The CDR3 extends over 16 amino acids. CDR3 region: CASSKARDSSGNTIYF. The CDR3 DNA reads as TGTGCCAGCAGCAAAGCGAGGGACAGCTCTGGAAACACCATATATTTT.

CDR3 region: CASSSVRGTGELFF. The CDR3, as DNA: TGCGCCAGCAGCTCTGTGCGGGGGACCGGGGAGCTGTTTTTT. The V and J genes are TRBV5-1 and TRBJ2-2; 7 nucleotides match TRBD2. V dropped 3 bases and J dropped 5; count of bases not matched to a gene: 4. The CDR3 is 14 residues long. Germline CDR1 reads SGHRS; CDR2 reads YFSETQ.

V is TRBV7-6 and J is TRBJ2-3; tentative D call: TRBD2 (5 bases). The germline V and J ends were trimmed by 5 bases and 4 bases, with 19 bases remaining between them. Germline V gives CDR1 SGHVS, CDR2 FNYEAQ. The CDR3 length is 16 residues. The chain's CDR3 is CASSVMRASLSDTQYF. CDR3 DNA sequence: TGTGCCAGCAGCGTCATGAGGGCGTCTCTTTCAGATACGCAGTATTTT.

The rearrangement joins TRBV5-1 to TRBJ2-7; 14 nucleotides line up with TRBD2. This CDR3 is built from 15 residues. Germline assignment: CDR1 SGHRS and CDR2 YFSETQ. J lost 4 bases, V lost 2 bases, and 2 bases had no gene match. CDR3 in DNA: TGCGCCAGCAGCTTCGGGACTAGCGGGGGTTACGAGCAGTACTTC. This codes for CASSFGTSGGYEQYF.

V and J are TRBV24-1 and TRBJ2-2; a possible D gene is TRBD2 (7 bases). The germline V gene has CDR1 KGHDR and CDR2 SFDVKD. With 5 bases removed from V and 3 bases from J, the gap between germline ends came to 18 bases. The CDR3 spans 17 residues. DNA for the CDR3: TGTGCCACCAGTGCGGCTGGGGGGGACAAACACACCGGGGAGCTGTTTTTT. Its translation is CATSAAGGDKHTGELFF.

The rearrangement joins TRBV7-9 to TRBJ1-2, with 7 bases lining up with TRBD1. The length of the CDR3 is 14 residues. V shed 5 bases, J shed 2 bases, and the junction held 5 bases outside the gene matches. Germline CDR1 SEHNR, CDR2 FQNEAQ (reference sequence). This chain's CDR3 is CASSESRGNYGYTF. For the CDR3, the DNA is TGTGCCAGCAGCGAATCCAGGGGGAACTATGGCTACACCTTC.

The gene calls are TRBV7-9 and TRBJ2-2; D perhaps matches TRBD2 (6 bases). Trimming removed 5 bases from V and 5 bases from J, with 12 bases in between. The CDR3 has 14 amino acids. The germline CDR1 and CDR2 sequences are SEHNR and FQNEAQ (reference sequence). The CDR3: CASSPRTMTGELFF. The CDR3 DNA follows: TGTGCCAGCAGCCCACGGACTATGACCGGGGAGCTGTTTTTT.

This sequence joins TRBV7-8 and TRBJ2-3, with 12 bases identical to TRBD2. J lost 6 bases, V lost 4 bases, and 8 bases had no gene match. The CDR3 sequence is 16 residues long. The germline gives CDR1 SGHVS, CDR2 FQNEAQ. In DNA, the CDR3 is TGTGCCAGCAGCTCTAGCGGGGGGGCTTTATCCGATACGCAGTATTTT. It yields the protein CASSSSGGALSDTQYF.

This clone has just one count. The chain is built from TRBV5-6 and TRBJ2-7, with 11 positions matching TRBD1. The CDR3 is 15 amino acids. Germline V gives CDR1 SGHDT, CDR2 YYEEEE. V lost 4 bases to trimming and J lost 3 bases; unmatched junction nucleotides: 6. The CDR3 region is CASSRAGQGGYEQYF. CDR3 nucleotide sequence: TGTGCCAGCAGCAGGGCGGGACAGGGGGGCTACGAGCAGTACTTC.